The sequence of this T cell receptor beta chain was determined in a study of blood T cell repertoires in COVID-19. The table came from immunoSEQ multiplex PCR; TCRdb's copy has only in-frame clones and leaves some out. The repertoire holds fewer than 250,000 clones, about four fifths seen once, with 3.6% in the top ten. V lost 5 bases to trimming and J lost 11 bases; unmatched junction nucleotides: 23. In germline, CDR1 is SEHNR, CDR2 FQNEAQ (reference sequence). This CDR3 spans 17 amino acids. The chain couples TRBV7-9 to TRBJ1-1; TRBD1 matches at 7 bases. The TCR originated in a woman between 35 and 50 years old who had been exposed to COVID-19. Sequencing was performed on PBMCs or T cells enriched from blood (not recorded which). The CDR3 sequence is CASSPTIDRALRIGAFF. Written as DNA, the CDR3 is TGTGCCAGCAGCCCAACAATCGACAGGGCGTTGCGGATCGGGGCTTTCTTT.